These T cell receptor beta chains were read from a single sample in a study of neurological immune-mediated disorders. TCRdb fed the 5' RACE reads into MiXCR, producing one record per CDR3 protein. The table lists about 99,000 distinct CDR3 sequences, approximately 11% of them singletons. Input material: PBMCs. The source is a female donor with HTLV-1-associated myelopathy (HAM/TSP). Each CDR3 is given with its conserved first and last residue. The D gene is left open where the match is weak. The size field is filled for only some rows; it gives once, few, many or a size class.

j_call v_call d_call clone_size cdr3_nt cdr3_aa
TRBJ1-1 TRBV29-1 - many TGCAGCGCCAAACAGCTCATGAACACTGAAGCTTTCTTT CSAKQLMNTEAFF
TRBJ2-3 TRBV3-1 - - TGTGCCAGCAGCCACAGGACCCTTGGGACAGATACGCAGTATTTT CASSHRTLGTDTQYF
TRBJ2-1 TRBV2 TRBD1 few TGTGCCAGCAGTGAAGTTCAGGGGGCGAATGAGCAGTTCTTC CASSEVQGANEQFF
TRBJ2-3 TRBV7-2 - many TGTGCCAGCAGCCTCCTGAATACGCAGTATTTT CASSLLNTQYF
TRBJ2-4 TRBV28 - many TGTGCCAGCGGGACTCGGGCTTTGGAAAACATTCAGTACTTC CASGTRALENIQYF
TRBJ2-3 TRBV27 - many TGTGCCAGCACGAGAGGGAGCACAGATACGCAGTATTTT CASTRGSTDTQYF
TRBJ1-2 TRBV2 TRBD1 many TGTGCCAACGAAGTCGACAGGGGTTCCTATGGCTACACCTTC CANEVDRGSYGYTF
TRBJ1-3 TRBV7-8 TRBD1 few TGTGCCAGCAGCCAGGACAGGGCTGGAAACACCATATATTTT CASSQDRAGNTIYF
TRBJ2-2 TRBV7-2 TRBD1 many TGTGCCAGCAGCTTCGGACAGGGCGGCGGGGAGCTGTTTTTT CASSFGQGGGELFF
TRBJ2-1 TRBV7-6 TRBD1 - TGTGCCAGCAGCTTAGTCAGACAGGGGGACCACAATGAGCAGTTCTTC CASSLVRQGDHNEQFF
TRBJ1-4 TRBV3-1 - - TGTGCCAGCAGCCGAACTATGGGGGTCGGTGATGAAAAACTGTTTTTT CASSRTMGVGDEKLFF
TRBJ1-4 TRBV12-3/TRBV12-4 - many TGTGCCAGCAGCGCCGGGACCTCTGCAACCTATAATGAAAAACTGTTTTTT CASSAGTSATYNEKLFF
TRBJ2-1 TRBV14 TRBD2 - TGTGCCAGCAGCCCCCGACTAGCGGGGGTTATACGGGAGCAGTTCTTC CASSPRLAGVIREQFF
TRBJ1-6 TRBV5-1 TRBD1 many TGCGCCAGCAGCTTGCAGGGACAGACAAATTCACCCCTCCACTTT CASSLQGQTNSPLHF
TRBJ2-3 TRBV11-2 - many TGTGCCAGCAGCTTATCTAGTTTGGTCTACTCAACAACTAGCACAGATACGCAGTATTTT CASSLSSLVYSTTSTDTQYF
TRBJ2-3 TRBV7-8 TRBD1 many TGTGCCAGCAGCCCCGGACAGGGAAGCACAGATACGCAGTATTTT CASSPGQGSTDTQYF
TRBJ2-1 TRBV28 TRBD2 many TGTGCCAGCAGAGTTCCAGGCGGGGGGGCCTCGGAGCAGTTCTTC CASRVPGGGASEQFF
TRBJ2-2 TRBV9 - - TGTGCCAGCAGCGACACCGGGTCCAACACCGGGGAGCTGTTTTTT CASSDTGSNTGELFF
TRBJ2-7 TRBV28 TRBD2 many TGTGCCAGCAGACACTATGGGGGGGACTACGAGCAGTACTTC CASRHYGGDYEQYF
TRBJ2-5 TRBV12-3/TRBV12-4 TRBD1 many TGTGCCAGCAGTTTCCGGGACAGGGGGCACCGAGAGACCCAGTACTTC CASSFRDRGHRETQYF
TRBJ1-2 TRBV5-1 - many TGCGCCAGCAGCTTGGGGACGTCCTTGGACTATGGCTACACCTTC CASSLGTSLDYGYTF
TRBJ2-2 TRBV10-3 - many TGTGCCATCAGGAGTGGGGCCAACACCGGGGAGCTGTTTTTT CAIRSGANTGELFF
TRBJ2-3 TRBV12-3/TRBV12-4 - many TGTGCCAGCAGTTCCGGGGTGCGATGGGGAGATACGCAGTATTTT CASSSGVRWGDTQYF
TRBJ2-7 TRBV20-1 TRBD2 many TGCAGTGCTGGAGGACTAGCGGGGGACGAGCAGTACTTC CSAGGLAGDEQYF
TRBJ2-3 TRBV5-1 - many TGCGCCAGCAGCTTGACCCCTGCCTTGACAGATACGCAGTATTTT CASSLTPALTDTQYF
TRBJ2-7 TRBV20-1 TRBD1 - TGCAGTACTTCTTCGACAGGGAATTCCTACGAGCAGTACTTC CSTSSTGNSYEQYF
TRBJ1-5 TRBV28 TRBD1 - TGTGCCAGCTGTTTATCGGCAGGGGGTATCAATCAGCACCAGCATTTT CASCLSAGGINQHQHF
TRBJ2-5 TRBV7-2 TRBD1 - TGTGCCAGCAGCTATGGGACAGGAGCAGAGACCCAGTACTTC CASSYGTGAETQYF
TRBJ2-7 TRBV15 - - TGTGCCACCAGCAGAGATCTGGAGGCCCTCACCTACGAGCAGTACTTC CATSRDLEALTYEQYF
TRBJ1-2 TRBV11-2 - few TGTGCCAGCAGCTTAAACGGGGGGTCGGGCTATGGCTACACCTTC CASSLNGGSGYGYTF
TRBJ2-2 TRBV6-5 TRBD1 many TGTGCCAGCAGTTCTTGGCAGGGGGTATTCGGTAACACCGGGGAGCTGTTTTTT CASSSWQGVFGNTGELFF
TRBJ1-2 TRBV27 - many TGTGCCAGCAGTAGAAGCCCGGGAGACTATGGCTACACCTTC CASSRSPGDYGYTF
TRBJ2-2 TRBV28 - many TGTGCCAGCAATCTGGGGGGCAGCGCGAACACCGGGGAGCTGTTTTTT CASNLGGSANTGELFF
TRBJ1-1 TRBV5-1 - many TGCGCCAGCAGCTTCGGACAACTGAACACTGAAGCTTTCTTT CASSFGQLNTEAFF
TRBJ2-2 TRBV5-1 - many TGCGCCAGCAGTTCGGACAGTCGGACCGGGGAGCTGTTTTTT CASSSDSRTGELFF
TRBJ1-6 TRBV20-1 TRBD1 many TGCAGTGCTAGAGCCCTGGGACAGGGGCTTTCACCCCTCCACTTT CSARALGQGLSPLHF
TRBJ2-5 TRBV29-1 TRBD1 many TGCAGCGCCAGAGGACAGGGTGAGACCCAGTACTTC CSARGQGETQYF
TRBJ2-2 TRBV5-1 TRBD1 many TGTGCCAGCTCCGGGACAGCGAACACCGGGGAGCTGTTTTTT CASSGTANTGELFF
TRBJ1-2 TRBV20-1 TRBD1 - TGCAGTGCTAGAGATAGGAGGGGACAGCTACCCTATGGCTACACCTTC CSARDRRGQLPYGYTF
TRBJ2-7 TRBV29-1 - many TGCAGCGTTGGACCAACAGGCAGCTCCTACGAGCAGTACTTC CSVGPTGSSYEQYF
TRBJ2-5 TRBV5-1 - few TGCGCCAGCAGCTCAGAGCGGGACCAAGAGACCCAGTACTTC CASSSERDQETQYF
TRBJ1-3 TRBV4-3 - many TGCGCCAGCAGCCAAGGACGGGGAGGTGGAAACACCATATATTTT CASSQGRGGGNTIYF
TRBJ1-2 TRBV20-1 - many TGCAGTGCTAGTTTGGGGGCTGCTGGCTACACCTTC CSASLGAAGYTF